Listed below are T cell receptor beta chains from one sample, sequenced in a study of spatial heterogeneity in lung cancer. MiXCR, applied by TCRdb to the 5' RACE reads, yields one record per CDR3 protein. Here the sample spans more than 65,000 distinct CDR3 sequences, around an eighth being singletons. Sequenced here: PBMCs, sampled at surgery. All receptors derive from a male donor with early-stage non-small cell lung cancer. Each CDR3 is given with its conserved first and last residue. A D gene is named only where the DNA matches it firmly. Part of the rows lack a size; the others show once, few, many or a class for expanded clones.

d_call: NA
clone_size: NA
v_call: TRBV12-3/TRBV12-4
j_call: TRBJ2-7
cdr3_aa: CASVQQGPYEQYF
cdr3_nt: TGTGCCAGCGTTCAACAAGGACCCTACGAGCAGTACTTC

d_call: NA
clone_size: NA
v_call: TRBV5-1
j_call: TRBJ2-6
cdr3_aa: CASSLGGAYSGANVLTF
cdr3_nt: TGCGCCAGCAGCTTGGGCGGGGCCTACTCTGGGGCCAACGTCCTGACTTTC

d_call: NA
clone_size: few
v_call: TRBV5-1
j_call: TRBJ1-1
cdr3_aa: CASSTSTQNTEAFF
cdr3_nt: TGCGCCAGCAGCACATCAACCCAGAACACTGAAGCTTTCTTT

d_call: NA
clone_size: few
v_call: TRBV29-1
j_call: TRBJ2-7
cdr3_aa: CSVEDNDEQYF
cdr3_nt: TGCAGCGTTGAAGATAATGACGAGCAGTACTTC

d_call: NA
clone_size: NA
v_call: TRBV2
j_call: TRBJ2-1
cdr3_aa: CASVGANNEQFF
cdr3_nt: TGTGCCAGCGTGGGAGCGAACAATGAGCAGTTCTTC

d_call: NA
clone_size: NA
v_call: TRBV29-1
j_call: TRBJ1-2
cdr3_aa: CSARTGDNYGYTF
cdr3_nt: TGCAGCGCTCGGACTGGAGATAACTATGGCTACACCTTC

d_call: TRBD2
clone_size: few
v_call: TRBV29-1
j_call: TRBJ2-1
cdr3_aa: CSGEGTSGQEPSYNEQFF
cdr3_nt: TGCAGCGGCGAAGGGACTAGCGGGCAGGAACCCTCCTACAATGAGCAGTTCTTC

d_call: TRBD1
clone_size: few
v_call: TRBV12-5
j_call: TRBJ2-2
cdr3_aa: CASGLRTGVTGELFF
cdr3_nt: TGTGCTAGTGGTTTGCGGACAGGGGTCACCGGGGAGCTGTTTTTT

d_call: NA
clone_size: NA
v_call: TRBV29-1
j_call: TRBJ2-5
cdr3_aa: CSVEDGEHF
cdr3_nt: TGCAGCGTTGAAGATGGAGAACACTTC

d_call: NA
clone_size: NA
v_call: TRBV7-3
j_call: TRBJ1-6
cdr3_aa: CASSSNAGFNSPLHF
cdr3_nt: TGTGCCAGCAGCTCCAACGCAGGGTTTAATTCACCCCTCCACTTT

d_call: NA
clone_size: NA
v_call: TRBV9
j_call: TRBJ2-3
cdr3_aa: CASSKYSLGELGDSTDTQYF
cdr3_nt: TGTGCCAGCAGCAAATATAGCTTGGGGGAGTTGGGCGATAGCACAGATACGCAGTATTTT

d_call: NA
clone_size: once
v_call: TRBV30
j_call: TRBJ2-7
cdr3_aa: CAWSPAAVGEQYF
cdr3_nt: TGTGCCTGGAGTCCTGCCGCAGTCGGCGAGCAGTACTTC

d_call: NA
clone_size: many
v_call: TRBV6-1
j_call: TRBJ2-3
cdr3_aa: CASSLLSTDTQYF
cdr3_nt: TGTGCCAGCAGCCTTTTGAGCACAGATACGCAGTATTTT

d_call: TRBD2
clone_size: NA
v_call: TRBV6-2/TRBV6-3
j_call: TRBJ2-7
cdr3_aa: CASSYWGGRAGEQYF
cdr3_nt: TGTGCCAGCAGTTACTGGGGCGGGAGGGCCGGCGAGCAGTACTTC

d_call: NA
clone_size: few
v_call: TRBV5-6
j_call: TRBJ2-1
cdr3_aa: CASSLPPGSYNEQFF
cdr3_nt: TGTGCCAGCAGCTTGCCACCGGGTAGCTACAATGAGCAGTTCTTC

d_call: NA
clone_size: NA
v_call: TRBV28
j_call: TRBJ1-2
cdr3_aa: CASSFGQTYGYTF
cdr3_nt: TGTGCCAGCAGTTTCGGCCAGACCTATGGCTACACCTTC